This T cell receptor (beta chain) came from a study of blood T cells in healthy people across ages (dated by TCRdb to the mid-2010s). With regard to the full study: In model experiments, template switching captured about one uniquely barcoded TCR beta cDNA molecule for every two T cells. Four age groups were formed from the donors: young (average 16 years), middle-aged (just under 40), aged (roughly 59) and long-lived (around 82). For two donors (one aged 18 to 30 and one aged 80 or older), the study analyzed two additional independent replicas of 1 million unique cDNA reads from the same blood draw. To avoid experimental bias, donors of different ages were randomly spread across the sequencing lanes. Using deep sequencing normalized with unique cDNA molecular identifiers, the study measured how TCR beta repertoire diversity changes with age. The paper's findings and limits, for the study overall: There was a strong correlation between observed TCR beta diversity and the percentage of naive T cells measured by flow cytometry. As age increased, observed TCR beta diversity per million T cells dropped in a roughly linear way, and a significant reduction was already evident by age around 41. Compared with the aged group, the long-lived group had more naive CD4+ T cells, fewer expanded clones and increased TCR diversity, a pattern suggesting age selection. Because profiling used bulk unsorted PBMCs, naive and antigen-experienced compartments could not be compared conclusively. The CMV infection status of donors was not known, potentially confounding age-related changes in expanded clonotypes. Estimates of total diversity based on one million sequenced T cells were considered lower bounds and underestimates.

The 39 donors, aged about 6 to 95 years, were systemically healthy Caucasian individuals from Russia. Each donor gave 8 to 10 milliliters of peripheral blood, collected into EDTA-treated Vacutainer tubes. PBMCs were isolated by Ficoll-Paque density-gradient centrifugation, with at least 6.5 million obtained per sample. Trizol reagent was used to extract total RNA from the PBMCs, yielding at least 5.5 micrograms per sample. The percentages of naive CD45RAhigh/CD27high T cells were determined by flow cytometry on a PBMC aliquot from every donor. The library came from 5' RACE. The sample was run on an Illumina HiSeq 2500. A second about 7 to 11 cycle PCR used a sample-barcoded 5' primer and a J-beta primer mix. Each TCR beta cDNA molecule received a unique molecular identifier from a template-switch 5' adaptor carrying 12 random nucleotides. At least 2.5 million CDR3-containing paired-end reads were obtained from each sample. The Mint cDNA synthesis kit, primed by a TRBC-specific oligonucleotide, was used to synthesize first-strand cDNA from all RNA. All cDNA was treated with uracil-DNA glycosylase and then went through a first 18-cycle PCR with the universal primers M1SS and BC2_uni_R. The original methods were these. Normalization of each sample was performed by random selection of 1 million high-quality reads, each carrying a distinct molecular identifier. Reads sharing molecular identifiers were discarded rather than binned into consensus sequences. MiTCR, run with a Q25 quality threshold and the strictest error-elimination algorithm, handled CDR3 identification, clonotype clustering and error correction. Lower-bound total TCR beta diversity was estimated with a nonparametric unseen species model using Euler transformation. Clones were called with MiXCR by TCRdb after fastp trimmed the public reads at Q25, and only in-frame beta chains were retained. Entries are consolidated by CDR3 protein sequence, retaining the most common genes and DNA. TCRdb, not the original authors, processed these V and J calls. Recorded for this sample are about 670,000 distinct CDR3 sequences; around 50% of them occurred a single time. Of the sample, approximately 15% falls within the top ten clones.

Note on this clonotype: Its recognized antigen is unknown. This could be a read error, since a much larger clone is one nucleotide away.

Via the germline V gene, CDR1 is MGHRA and CDR2 YSYEKL. The CDR3 contains 16 residues, cysteine and phenylalanine counted. Of all the DNA, just the CDR3 is kept, 48 bases in frame from base 1. The receptor comes from a woman older than 75 in good health. The sequence joins TRBV4-1 to TRBJ2-4; perhaps TRBD2 is the D gene, with 5 bases matching. Sequenced input: blood. The CDR3 region has the sequence CASSQVLALAKTIQYF. The nucleotides are TGCGCCAGCAGCCAAGTCTTAGCGCTAGCCAAAACCATTCAGTACTTC.